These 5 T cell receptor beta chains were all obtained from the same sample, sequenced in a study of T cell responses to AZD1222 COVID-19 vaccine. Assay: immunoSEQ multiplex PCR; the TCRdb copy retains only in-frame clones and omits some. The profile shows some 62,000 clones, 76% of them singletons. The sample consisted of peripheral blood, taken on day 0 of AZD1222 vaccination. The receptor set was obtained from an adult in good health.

The CDR3 DNA sequence: TGTGCTAGTGGTGCGGGGGGTACCACCGGGGAGCTGTTTTTT. It codes for CASGAGGTTGELFF. This chain links TRBV12-5 with TRBJ2-2; TRBD2 agrees at 8 bases. Germline V CDR1 and CDR2: LGHNT, FRNRAP. The CDR3 contains 14 residues. The V and J ends lost 5 bases and 4 bases, in that order; junction bases with no gene match: 3.

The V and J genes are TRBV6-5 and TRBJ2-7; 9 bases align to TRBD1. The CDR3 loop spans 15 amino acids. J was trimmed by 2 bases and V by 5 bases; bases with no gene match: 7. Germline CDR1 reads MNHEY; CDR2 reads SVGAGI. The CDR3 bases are TGTGCCAGCAGTCCCGGGACAGGGAAAACCTACGAGCAGTACTTC. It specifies CASSPGTGKTYEQYF.

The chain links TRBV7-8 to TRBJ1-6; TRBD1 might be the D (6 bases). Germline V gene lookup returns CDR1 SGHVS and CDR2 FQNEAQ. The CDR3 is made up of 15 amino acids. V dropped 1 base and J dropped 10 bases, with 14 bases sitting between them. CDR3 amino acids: CASSLEVGAGSPLHF. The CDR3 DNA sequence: TGTGCCAGCAGCTTAGAGGTGGGGGCAGGATCACCCCTCCACTTT.

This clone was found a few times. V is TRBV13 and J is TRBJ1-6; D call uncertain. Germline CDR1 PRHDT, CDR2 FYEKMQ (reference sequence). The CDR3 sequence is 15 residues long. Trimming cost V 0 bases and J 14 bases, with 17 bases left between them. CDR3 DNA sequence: TGTGCCAGCAGCTTAGGCCACGGTGGCAGCGTCACCCTCCACTTT. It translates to CASSLGHGGSVTLHF.

The CDR3 coding sequence is TGTGCCAGCAGTGAGCGGGGGCTCGATGGCTACACCTTC. It is translated as CASSERGLDGYTF. V is TRBV2 and J is TRBJ1-2; possibly TRBD1 for D (6 bases). Per germline, CDR1 SNHLY and CDR2 FYNNEI. V lost 3 bases, J lost 6 bases, and 11 bases lay in between. This CDR3 contains 13 residues.